The 17 T cell receptor beta chains reported below all come from one sample, sequenced in a study of PD-1 blockade in mismatch repair-deficient tumors. Libraries were prepared by immunoSEQ multiplex PCR; TCRdb keeps only in-frame clonotypes and omits some of them. The table includes tens of thousands of clones, roughly 80% detected once. The sequencing here drew on peripheral blood, taken 12 weeks after starting pembrolizumab. The receptors here all came from an adult with mismatch repair-deficient cancer.

The genes are TRBV5-1 and TRBJ1-1; no clear D gene. Trimming removed 4 bases from V and 1 base from J, with 8 bases in between. Germline V gene data show CDR1 as SGHRS and CDR2 as YFSETQ. CDR3 length equals 13 residues. The CDR3 sequence is CASSTRRNTEAFF. CDR3 DNA sequence: TGCGCCAGCAGCACGCGCCGGAACACTGAAGCTTTCTTT. The variable domain in full, with the rest retrieved from reference TRBV5-1 and TRBJ1-1, is KAGVTQTPRYLIKTRGQQVTLSCSPISGHRSVSWYQQTPGQGLQFLFEYFSETQRNKGNFPGRFSGRQFSNSRSEMNVSTLELGDSALYLCASSTRRNTEAFFGQGTRLTVV.

This chain joins TRBV28 and TRBJ1-5; D unresolved. The CDR3 covers 15 residues. V was cut by 3 bases and J by 2 bases, with 11 bases left in between. In germline, CDR1 is MDHEN, CDR2 SYDVKM. The CDR3, as DNA: TGTGCCAGCAGTTTTGAGGGCGTGGGCAATCAGCCCCAGCATTTT. Translating it yields CASSFEGVGNQPQHF.

V is TRBV11-3 and J is TRBJ2-1; D possibly matches TRBD1 or TRBD2 (5 bases each). Between the trimmed V and J ends, which lost 8 bases and 2 bases, there was a span of 10 bases. The CDR3 consists of 13 residues. The germline V gene encodes CDR1 SGHNT and CDR2 YENEEA. Here the CDR3 DNA reads TGTGCCAGCGGGCAGGGACCCTACAATGAGCAGTTCTTC. Translation: CASGQGPYNEQFF.

This chain links TRBV5-6 with TRBJ2-5; D gene uncertain. The V gene's germline CDR1 is SGHDT and CDR2 YYEEEE. The CDR3 is made up of 11 amino acids. V dropped 0 bases and J dropped 5 bases, with 2 bases sitting between them. CDR3 DNA: TGTGCCAGCAGCTTGGAGGAGACCCAGTACTTC. Protein sequence: CASSLEETQYF. The full variable domain, with the rest looked up from reference TRBV5-6 and TRBJ2-5, is DAGVTQSPTHLIKTRGQQVTLRCSPKSGHDTVSWYQQALGQGPQFIFQYYEEEERQRGNFPDRFSGHQFPNYSSELNVNALLLGDSALYLCASSLEETQYFGPGTRLLVL.

This clone was counted only a few times. This sequence joins TRBV19 and TRBJ1-5; D is unclear. The CDR3 has 13 residues. The V gene lost 6 bases and the J gene lost 5 bases, with 11 bases spanning the gap. Germline values: CDR1 LNHDA, CDR2 SQIVND (reference sequence). The CDR3 here is CASSPLGDQPQHF. In DNA form, the CDR3 reads TGTGCCAGTAGCCCCCTCGGGGATCAGCCCCAGCATTTT. The variable domain in full, completed from reference TRBV19 and TRBJ1-5, reads DGGITQSPKYLFRKEGQNVTLSCEQNLNHDAMYWYRQDPGQGLRLIYYSQIVNDFQKGDIAEGYSVSREKKESFPLTVTSAQKNPTAFYLCASSPLGDQPQHFGDGTRLSIL.

The chain links TRBV23-1 to TRBJ1-5; TRBD1 aligns across 7 bases. TRBV23-1 carries the ORF label, with uncertain function. CDR3 size: 15 residues. The V and J ends lost 10 bases and 0 bases, in that order; junction bases with no gene match: 9. CDR3: CAKNLGQDSNQPQHF. The DNA for the CDR3 is TGCGCCAAAAATCTAGGACAGGATAGCAATCAGCCCCAGCATTTT.

The chain couples TRBV2 to TRBJ2-1; TRBD1 might be the D (5 bases). Germline-derived CDR1 and CDR2 are SNHLY and FYNNEI. This CDR3 is built from 15 residues. The germline V and J ends were trimmed by 5 bases and 0 bases, with 11 bases remaining between them. CDR3 sequence (DNA): TGTGCCAGCAGTCCAGGGCGACTCTCCTACAATGAGCAGTTCTTC. Encoded protein: CASSPGRLSYNEQFF.

J is TRBJ1-3 and V is TRBV12-5, with D possibly being TRBD1 (5 bases). V lost 0 bases, J lost 4 bases, and 22 bases lay in between. Germline assignment: CDR1 LGHNT and CDR2 FRNRAP. The CDR3 totals 19 residues. Here the CDR3 DNA reads TGTGCTAGTGGTTTGGTGGTGGTGGGCCTCCAGGGTGTCGGAAACACCATATATTTT. Its protein product is CASGLVVVGLQGVGNTIYF.

The chain has TRBV10-2 and TRBJ2-3; 10 nucleotides line up with TRBD2. This CDR3 contains 15 residues. V shed 7 bases, J shed 5 bases, and the junction held 9 bases outside the gene matches. Germline V lookup: CDR1 WSHSY, CDR2 SAAADI. This CDR3 is CASTGLAEVVDTQYF. The CDR3 nucleotides read TGCGCCAGCACAGGACTAGCGGAGGTGGTAGATACGCAGTATTTT.

This rearrangement joins TRBV7-9 to TRBJ1-2; TRBD1 aligns across 10 bases. With V trimmed by 7 bases and J by 3 bases, 8 bases remained unmatched. Germline V lookup: CDR1 SEHNR, CDR2 FQNEAQ (reference sequence). The CDR3 covers 15 residues. This chain's CDR3 is CASTPTGGAYYGYTF. The CDR3 nucleotides are TGTGCCAGCACCCCGACAGGGGGCGCGTACTATGGCTACACCTTC.

This rearrangement joins TRBV11-1 to TRBJ2-1, with a tentative D call TRBD2 (6 bases). The CDR3 has 15 residues. V lost 8 bases and J 4 bases, leaving 18 bases between the germline ends. Germline CDR1 and CDR2: SGHAT and FQDESV (reference sequence). This chain's CDR3 is CASRSRRVGYNEQFF. Written as DNA, the CDR3 is TGTGCCAGCCGATCTCGGAGGGTAGGATACAATGAGCAGTTCTTC.

The chain is built from TRBV27 and TRBJ1-3; D gene uncertain. V dropped 6 bases and J dropped 0 bases, with 12 bases sitting between them. Germline-derived CDR1 and CDR2 are MNHEY and SMNVEV (reference sequence). This CDR3 spans 15 amino acids. For the CDR3, the DNA is TGTGCCAGCAGCTCAGCAGCTTACTCTGGAAACACCATATATTTT. Protein: CASSSAAYSGNTIYF.

The genes are TRBV5-6 and TRBJ2-5; 9 bases agree with TRBD1. CDR1 and CDR2 (germline): SGHDT, YYEEEE. V shed 6 bases and J 5 bases; nucleotides not matched to a gene: 5. The CDR3 is made up of 13 amino acids. In nucleotides, the CDR3 is TGTGCCAGCACGCAAGACAGGGGGGAGACCCAGTACTTC. Translation gives CASTQDRGETQYF.

The chain combines TRBV27 with TRBJ2-1, with 9 positions matching TRBD2. Germline CDR1 is MNHEY and CDR2 is SMNVEV (reference sequence). With 6 bases clipped from V and 3 bases from J, the junction kept 9 bases outside the gene matches. This CDR3 spans 16 amino acids. The CDR3 DNA sequence: TGTGCCAGCAGAAGATACGGCGGGAGGGTCTACAATGAGCAGTTCTTC. Translation: CASRRYGGRVYNEQFF.

V gene TRBV29-1 combines with J gene TRBJ2-5, with 8 positions matching TRBD1. The trim removed 6 bases at V and 5 bases at J, leaving 11 bases unmatched. The CDR3 is 14 residues long. The V gene's germline CDR1 is SQVTM and CDR2 ANQGSEA. CDR3 sequence: CSVQITGGPETQYF. CDR3 nucleotide sequence: TGCAGCGTCCAAATCACAGGGGGGCCCGAGACCCAGTACTTC.

The chain has TRBV28 and TRBJ2-7; no clear D gene. The V gene lost 6 bases and the J gene lost 3 bases, with 12 bases spanning the gap. Germline V gives CDR1 MDHEN, CDR2 SYDVKM. The CDR3 is 13 amino acids. The CDR3 DNA is TGTGCCAGCAGCTCCCTTTCAGACTACGAGCAGTACTTC. Translated, it gives CASSSLSDYEQYF.

The chain is built from TRBV5-6 and TRBJ2-7; 8 bases fit TRBD1. This CDR3 is 14 amino acids long. The V segment lost 4 bases and the J segment 5 bases; nucleotides outside the gene matches: 8. Per the germline V gene, CDR1 is SGHDT and CDR2 is YYEEEE. The CDR3 here is CASSPGTGLNEQYF. Here the CDR3 DNA reads TGTGCCAGCAGCCCCGGGACAGGCTTGAACGAGCAGTACTTC.